The clone carrying this T cell receptor beta chain occurred a few times. The data were obtained in a study of post-analysis software for immune sequencing data. Included in the TCR beta cDNA libraries were unique molecular identifiers. Using its own MiXCR run on the PCR reads, TCRdb lists one record per CDR3 protein. The sample consists of some 500,000 distinct CDR3 sequences, around 40% of them appearing once. The material sequenced was blood. This TCR was recovered from a girl aged 5-17 years with multiple sclerosis.

Written as DNA, the CDR3 is TGTGCCAGCAGCTCGACTAGCGGGAGGGACGAGCAGTACTTC. The encoded protein is CASSSTSGRDEQYF. V gene TRBV5-5 combines with J gene TRBJ2-7; 14 nucleotides align to TRBD2. Germline CDR1 and CDR2: SGHKS and YYEKEE (reference sequence). The CDR3 extends over 14 amino acids. The V segment lost 3 bases and the J segment 5 bases; nucleotides outside the gene matches: 1.